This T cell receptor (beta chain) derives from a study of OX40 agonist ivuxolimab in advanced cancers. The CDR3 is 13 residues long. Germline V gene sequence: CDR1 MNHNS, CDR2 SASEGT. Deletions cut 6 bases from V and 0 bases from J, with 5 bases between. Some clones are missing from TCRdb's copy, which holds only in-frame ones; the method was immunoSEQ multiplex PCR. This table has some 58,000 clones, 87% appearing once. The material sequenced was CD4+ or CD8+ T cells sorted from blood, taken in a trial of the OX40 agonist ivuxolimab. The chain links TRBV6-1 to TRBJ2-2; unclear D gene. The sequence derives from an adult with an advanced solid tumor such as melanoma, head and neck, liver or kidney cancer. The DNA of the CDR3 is TGTGCCAGCAGGTGGGCGAACACCGGGGAGCTGTTTTTT. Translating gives CASRWANTGELFF.